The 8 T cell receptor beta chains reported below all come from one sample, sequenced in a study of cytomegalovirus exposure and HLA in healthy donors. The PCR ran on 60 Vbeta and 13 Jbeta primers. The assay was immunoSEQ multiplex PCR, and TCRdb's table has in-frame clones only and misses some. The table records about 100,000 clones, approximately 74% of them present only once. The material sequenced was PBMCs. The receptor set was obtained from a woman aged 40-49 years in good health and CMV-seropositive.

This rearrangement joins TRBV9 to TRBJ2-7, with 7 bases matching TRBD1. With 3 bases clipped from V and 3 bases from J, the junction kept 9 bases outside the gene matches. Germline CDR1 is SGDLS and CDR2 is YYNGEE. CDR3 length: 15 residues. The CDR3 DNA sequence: TGTGCCAGCAGCGCCACGGGACAGCCATACTACGAGCAGTACTTC. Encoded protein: CASSATGQPYYEQYF.

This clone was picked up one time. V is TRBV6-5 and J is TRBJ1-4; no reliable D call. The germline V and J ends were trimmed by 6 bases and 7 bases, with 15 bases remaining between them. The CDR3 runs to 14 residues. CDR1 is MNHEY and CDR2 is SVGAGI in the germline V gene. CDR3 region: CASSPRRGREKLFF. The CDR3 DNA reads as TGTGCCAGCAGCCCACGAAGAGGGCGTGAAAAACTGTTTTTT.

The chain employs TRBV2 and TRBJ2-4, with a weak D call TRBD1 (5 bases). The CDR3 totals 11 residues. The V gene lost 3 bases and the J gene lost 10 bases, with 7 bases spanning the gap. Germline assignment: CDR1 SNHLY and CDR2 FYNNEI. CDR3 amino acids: CASSDRVIQYF. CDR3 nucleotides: TGTGCCAGCAGTGACAGGGTGATTCAGTACTTC.

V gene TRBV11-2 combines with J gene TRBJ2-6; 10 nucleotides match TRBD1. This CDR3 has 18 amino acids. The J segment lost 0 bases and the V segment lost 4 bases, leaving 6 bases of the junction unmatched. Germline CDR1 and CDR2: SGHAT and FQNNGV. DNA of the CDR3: TGTGCCAGCAGCTCCCGGGACAGGGGATTCTCTGGGGCCAACGTCCTGACTTTC. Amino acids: CASSSRDRGFSGANVLTF. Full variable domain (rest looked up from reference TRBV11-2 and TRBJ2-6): EAGVAQSPRYKIIEKRQSVAFWCNPISGHATLYWYQQILGQGPKLLIQFQNNGVVDDSQLPKDRFSAERLKGVDSTLKIQPAKLEDSAVYLCASSSRDRGFSGANVLTFGAGSRLTVL.

DNA of the CDR3: TGTGCCAGCAGTGCGACAGGGTCCGGCTACACCTTC. Translating gives CASSATGSGYTF. V is TRBV6-5 and J is TRBJ1-2; TRBD1 matches at 7 bases. The germline V gene encodes CDR1 MNHEY and CDR2 SVGAGI. J was trimmed by 8 bases and V by 5 bases; bases with no gene match: 5. There are 12 residues in the CDR3.

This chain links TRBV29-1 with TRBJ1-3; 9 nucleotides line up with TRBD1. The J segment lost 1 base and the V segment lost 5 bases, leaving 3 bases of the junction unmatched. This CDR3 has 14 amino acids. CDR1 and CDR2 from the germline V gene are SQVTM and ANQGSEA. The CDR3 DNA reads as TGCAGCGTTTGGGACAGGGTATCTGGAAACACCATATATTTT. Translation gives CSVWDRVSGNTIYF.

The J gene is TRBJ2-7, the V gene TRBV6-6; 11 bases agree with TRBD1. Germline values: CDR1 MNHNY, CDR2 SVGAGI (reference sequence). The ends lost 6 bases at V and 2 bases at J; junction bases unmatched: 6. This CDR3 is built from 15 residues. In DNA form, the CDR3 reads TGTGCCAGCAGACAACCGGGACAGGGGGCCTACGAGCAGTACTTC. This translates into CASRQPGQGAYEQYF.

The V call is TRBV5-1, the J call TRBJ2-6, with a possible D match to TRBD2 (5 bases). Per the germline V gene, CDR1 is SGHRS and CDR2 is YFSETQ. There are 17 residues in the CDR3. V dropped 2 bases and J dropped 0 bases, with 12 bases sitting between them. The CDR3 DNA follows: TGCGCCAGCAGCTTAGAGGGCCCCAGCTCTGGGGCCAACGTCCTGACTTTC. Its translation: CASSLEGPSSGANVLTF.